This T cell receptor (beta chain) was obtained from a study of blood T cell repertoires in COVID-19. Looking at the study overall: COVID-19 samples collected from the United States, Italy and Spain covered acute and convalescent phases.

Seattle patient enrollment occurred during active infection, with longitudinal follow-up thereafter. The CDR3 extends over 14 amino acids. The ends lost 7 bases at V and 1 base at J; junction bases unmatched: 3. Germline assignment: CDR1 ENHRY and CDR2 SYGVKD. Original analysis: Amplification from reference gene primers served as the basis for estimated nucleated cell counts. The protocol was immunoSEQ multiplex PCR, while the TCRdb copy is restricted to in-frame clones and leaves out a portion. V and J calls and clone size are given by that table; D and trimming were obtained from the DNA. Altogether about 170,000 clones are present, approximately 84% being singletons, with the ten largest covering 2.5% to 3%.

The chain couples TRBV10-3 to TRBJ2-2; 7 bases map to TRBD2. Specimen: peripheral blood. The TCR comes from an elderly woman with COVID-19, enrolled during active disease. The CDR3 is CAITSGVNTGELFF. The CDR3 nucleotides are TGTGCCATCACCAGCGGGGTGAACACCGGGGAGCTGTTTTTT.